These T cell receptor beta chains were read from a single sample in a study of blood T cell repertoires in COVID-19. TCRdb's table, derived via immunoSEQ multiplex PCR, lists solely in-frame clones and lacks some. The data hold 45,000 or so clones, with about four fifths observed a single time. The sequenced sample consisted of peripheral blood. These receptors all come from an older woman with acute or convalescent COVID-19. CDR3s include the opening cysteine and the closing phenylalanine or tryptophan. Each record gives: CDR3 protein, CDR3 DNA, clone size, J gene, V gene, D gene. D genes are given only for firm matches. For some rows the clone size is stated as once, few or many, or as a class when expanded; others skip it.

CASTLYSGVVYEQYF TGTGCCAGCACCTTATATAGCGGGGTGGTCTACGAGCAGTACTTC NA TRBJ2-7 TRBV28 TRBD2
CASSVDPRTSGRRQFF TGTGCCAGCAGCGTAGACCCCCGGACTAGCGGGAGGAGACAGTTCTTC NA TRBJ2-1 TRBV9 TRBD2
CASSHRDSSYEQYF TGCGCCAGCAGTCACCGGGACTCCTCCTACGAGCAGTACTTC NA TRBJ2-7 TRBV23-1 NA
CASSISGAGGSPLHF TGTGCCAGTAGTATATCGGGAGCAGGCGGGTCACCCCTCCACTTT NA TRBJ1-6 TRBV19 NA
CASSSGTSGHNEQFF TGTGCCAGCAGCTCTGGGACTAGCGGGCACAATGAGCAGTTCTTC NA TRBJ2-1 TRBV7-2 TRBD2
CATRPGLAEETQYF TGTGCCACCAGACCGGGACTAGCGGAAGAGACCCAGTACTTC NA TRBJ2-5 TRBV19 TRBD2
CASTKSGGITGQPQHF TGTGCCAGCACCAAAAGCGGGGGGATTACTGGGCAGCCCCAGCATTTT NA TRBJ1-5 TRBV7-2 NA
CASSRQGSSYEQYF TGTGCCAGCAGTCGACAGGGGAGCTCCTACGAGCAGTACTTC once TRBJ2-7 TRBV6-5 TRBD1
CASSQAAPWPEAFF TGTGCCAGCAGCCAAGCCGCTCCTTGGCCTGAAGCTTTCTTT NA TRBJ1-1 TRBV3-1/TRBV3-2 NA
CASGRGGSYEQYF TGTGCCAGCGGTAGGGGGGGATCCTACGAGCAGTACTTC NA TRBJ2-7 TRBV28 NA
CASSARSNQPQHF TGCGCCAGCAGCGCGAGGAGCAATCAGCCCCAGCATTTT few TRBJ1-5 TRBV10-1 NA
CASSLGTSGPGYEQYF TGTGCCAGCAGCCTGGGGACTAGCGGGCCTGGCTACGAGCAGTACTTC NA TRBJ2-7 TRBV7-2 TRBD2
CSASLAGGPTVTQYF TGCAGTGCTAGTCTAGCGGGTGGTCCGACGGTGACCCAGTACTTC NA TRBJ2-5 TRBV20-1 TRBD2
CASSQGSGNTEAFF TGTGCCAGCAGCCAAGGGTCAGGGAACACTGAAGCTTTCTTT NA TRBJ1-1 TRBV3-1/TRBV3-2 NA
CASRRSTSGTAGGDTQYF TGTGCCAGCAGGAGGTCGACTAGCGGGACCGCCGGGGGAGATACGCAGTATTTT once TRBJ2-3 TRBV27 TRBD2
CASSQAGTGGNEQFF TGTGCCAGCAGCCAAGCCGGGACAGGGGGTAATGAGCAGTTCTTC once TRBJ2-1 TRBV4-2 TRBD1
CASSPYREIAGANLYNEQFF TGTGCTAGCAGCCCCTACAGGGAAATAGCGGGAGCGAACCTTTACAATGAGCAGTTCTTC once TRBJ2-1 TRBV7-7 TRBD2